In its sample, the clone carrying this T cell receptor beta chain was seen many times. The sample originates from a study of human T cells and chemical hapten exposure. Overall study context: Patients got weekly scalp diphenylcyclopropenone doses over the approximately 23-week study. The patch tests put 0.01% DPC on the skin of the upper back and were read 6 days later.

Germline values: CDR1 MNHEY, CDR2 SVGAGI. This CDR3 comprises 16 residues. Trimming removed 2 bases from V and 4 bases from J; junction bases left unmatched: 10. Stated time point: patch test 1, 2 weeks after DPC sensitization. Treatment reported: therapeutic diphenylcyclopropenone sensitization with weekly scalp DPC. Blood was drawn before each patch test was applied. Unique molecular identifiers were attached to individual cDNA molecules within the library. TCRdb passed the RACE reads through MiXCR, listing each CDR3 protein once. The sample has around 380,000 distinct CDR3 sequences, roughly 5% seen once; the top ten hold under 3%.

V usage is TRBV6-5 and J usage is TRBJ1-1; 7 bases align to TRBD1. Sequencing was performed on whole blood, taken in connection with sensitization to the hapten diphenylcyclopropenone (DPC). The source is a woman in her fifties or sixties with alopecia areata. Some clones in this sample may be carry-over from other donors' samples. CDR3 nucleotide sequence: TGTGCCAGCAGTTACGGCGACAGGGTAGTCGGCACTGAAGCTTTCTTT. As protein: CASSYGDRVVGTEAFF.